This TCR beta chain is drawn from a study of human T cells and chemical hapten exposure. For the study at large: Skin on the upper inner arm, about 2 cm by about 2 cm in size, was sensitized with 2% DPC.

Time point: pre-sensitization, week 0. Sample treatment: therapeutic diphenylcyclopropenone sensitization with weekly scalp DPC. Alopecia patients deemed DPC-suitable, aged 18 to 70, excluding pregnancy. Study-wide findings and caveats: In comparison with controls, expanded TCRs gave rise to a significantly larger number of large CDR3 similarity clusters.

This clonotype was counted between two and nine times. Its antigen is as yet unknown. The CDR3 contains 13 residues. V was shortened by 5 bases and J by 5 bases, with 9 bases between the two germline ends. MiXCR, applied by TCRdb to the RACE reads, yields one record per CDR3 protein. Seen here are some 330,000 distinct CDR3 sequences, 5% to 6.5% observed once, and the top ten hold about 7.7%. The material sequenced was whole blood, taken in connection with sensitization to the hapten diphenylcyclopropenone (DPC). The rearrangement uses TRBV12-3 or TRBV12-4 and TRBJ1-4; D not resolved. This clonotype was sampled from a woman aged 18-29 years with alopecia areata. Some clones in this sample may be carry-over from other donors' samples. CDR3 region: CASSKHGNEKLFF. CDR3 bases: TGTGCCAGCAGTAAACACGGAAATGAAAAACTGTTTTTT.